This record looks at one T cell receptor beta chain sequence and its context. The antigen is not known. Some clones are missing from TCRdb's copy, which holds only in-frame ones; the method was immunoSEQ multiplex PCR. The sample consists of roughly 330,000 clones, around 90% of them appearing once. CDR1 and CDR2 from the germline V gene are SGHRS and YFSETQ. The length of the CDR3 is 15 residues. Trimming removed 0 bases at V and 6 bases at J, with 16 bases between. The data stem from a study of cytomegalovirus exposure and HLA in healthy donors. The study, taken as a whole, reports: Researchers catalogued about 150 TCR beta chains as cytomegalovirus-associated.

Sequenced input: PBMCs. The V gene is TRBV5-1, the J gene TRBJ2-7, with TRBD1 as a possible D gene (6 bases). The source is a woman younger than 45 in good health and CMV-seropositive. DNA for the CDR3: TGCGCCAGCAGCTTGGCTCAGGGGAACAGAGGCGAGCAGTACTTC. Protein: CASSLAQGNRGEQYF. Using reference TRBV5-1 and TRBJ2-7 for the parts outside the CDR3, the full variable domain is KAGVTQTPRYLIKTRGQQVTLSCSPISGHRSVSWYQQTPGQGLQFLFEYFSETQRNKGNFPGRFSGRQFSNSRSEMNVSTLELGDSALYLCASSLAQGNRGEQYFGPGTRLTVT.